Detailed here is one TCR beta chain. This sample was included in a study of technical replicates of blood from a few donors. Clones were sequenced by immunoSEQ multiplex PCR, and TCRdb holds only the in-frame ones, with some missing. Of 60,000 to 90,000 clones listed, around 97% are singletons. The CDR3 extends over 12 amino acids. CDR1 and CDR2 (germline): SGHVS, FQNEAQ. Trimming took 0 bases from V and 7 from J, leaving 6 bases between them. The clonotype was recovered from a human donor in good health. Sequenced material: T cells isolated from PBMCs. V usage is TRBV7-8 and J usage is TRBJ1-2, with unresolved D. CDR3 region: CASSLAGGGYTF. In DNA form, the CDR3 reads TGTGCCAGCAGCTTAGCTGGAGGTGGCTACACCTTC. Looking up the rest from reference TRBV7-8 and TRBJ1-2 gives the full variable domain: GAGVSQSPRYKVAKRGQDVALRCDPISGHVSLFWYQQALGQGPEFLTYFQNEAQLDKSGLPSDRFFAERPEGSVSTLKIQRTQQEDSAVYLCASSLAGGGYTFGSGTRLTVV.